Only a few counts were recorded for the clone carrying this TCR beta chain. Germline V gene lookup returns CDR1 MNHEY and CDR2 SMNVEV (reference sequence). V lost 5 bases and J 0 bases, leaving 17 bases between the germline ends. CDR3 size: 16 residues. TCRdb redid the calling of the RT-PCR reads with MiXCR, one entry per CDR3 protein. This sample has more than 550,000 distinct CDR3 sequences; 14% occur once, and the top ten carry 3.6%. This TCR was sampled from a female donor in good health, serving as a healthy control. What was sequenced was memory CD4+ T cells from blood. This chain uses TRBV27 with TRBJ2-7; D gene ambiguous. CDR3 DNA sequence: TGTGCCAGCAGTCCCACCGGACGGCGTACCTCCTACGAGCAGTACTTC. It specifies CASSPTGRRTSYEQYF.